This entry is about one TCR beta chain. What it binds is unknown. The entry originates in a study of cytomegalovirus exposure and HLA in healthy donors. PCR primers comprised 60 Vbeta and 13 Jbeta primers. Assay: immunoSEQ multiplex PCR; the TCRdb copy retains only in-frame clones and omits some. Counted here are 100,000 to 150,000 clones, over 70% occurring once; the ten biggest clones make up under 3.5%. Study-level points and caveats: Later work found that TCR association rates differed between HLA loci; DRB1 had the most and HLA-C the fewest. Researchers counted 150 to 200 TCR beta chains as cytomegalovirus-associated.

V lost 5 bases to trimming and J lost 2 bases, with 10 bases between them. Looked up from germline, CDR1 is GTSNPN and CDR2 is SVGIG (reference sequence). The CDR3 extends over 12 amino acids. Sequences were obtained from PBMCs. The sequence was obtained from a woman between 50 and 59 years old in good health and CMV-seronegative. The gene calls are TRBV30 and TRBJ2-7; D gene unclear. CDR3 nucleotides: TGTGCCTGGGCAACTACCGCCTACGAGCAGTACTTC. It is translated as CAWATTAYEQYF.